This TCR beta chain was captured in a study of cytomegalovirus exposure and HLA in healthy donors. Of note for this clone: Its antigen remains unidentified.

PCR employed 60 Vbeta and 13 Jbeta primers. The assay was immunoSEQ multiplex PCR, and TCRdb's table has in-frame clones only and misses some. The sample yields under 130,000 clones, under 85% seen once. Study-wide findings and caveats: For TCR beta chains, V- and J-gene trimming was later linked to a missense DCLRE1C variant. It was assumed in the presence/absence analyses that sequencing depth was roughly uniform across donors.

The germline gives CDR1 SEHNR, CDR2 FQNEAQ (reference sequence). The CDR3 runs to 14 residues. Trimming removed 2 bases from V and 8 bases from J; junction bases left unmatched: 7. The receptor's source is a man between 35 and 55 years old in good health and CMV-seronegative. Sample: PBMCs. The chain uses TRBV7-9 and TRBJ1-2; 8 bases are shared with TRBD1. The CDR3 loop is CASSLRTGFLGYTF. In DNA, the CDR3 is TGTGCCAGCAGCTTAAGGACAGGGTTTTTAGGCTACACCTTC.